This TCR beta chain emerged from a study of sequential checkpoint blockade in melanoma. General study points: Tumor T-cell fraction and clonality correlated with PD-L1 and CD8+ counts. Response in arm A was associated with pretreatment TIL clonality.

Regarding treatment: randomized to nivolumab then ipilimumab (arm A) or the reverse (arm B). Patients had received no earlier DNA-damaging chemotherapy. Clones were read by immunoSEQ multiplex PCR, and TCRdb kept only the in-frame ones, dropping some. Found here are a few thousand clones, roughly a fifth of them singletons; the top ten hold roughly 24%. Germline CDR1 and CDR2: SGHNT and YENEEA. V dropped 4 bases and J dropped 6; count of bases not matched to a gene: 8. The CDR3 consists of 14 residues. At least ten counts were recorded for this clone. The antigen is not known. The receptor's source is a human donor with melanoma. The source material was tumor tissue (inferred from file names), sampled from a patient given nivolumab and ipilimumab in sequence. This sequence joins TRBV11-3 and TRBJ2-5, with TRBD2 identical over 7 bases. The CDR3 sequence is CASSSGGGGQTQYF. For the CDR3, the DNA is TGTGCCAGCAGCTCGGGCGGGGGAGGCCAGACCCAGTACTTC.